This TCR beta chain was recorded in a study of T cell responses to AZD1222 COVID-19 vaccine. Trimming pared 1 base from V and 3 bases from J, leaving 13 bases between. CDR3 size: 15 residues. Germline-derived CDR1 and CDR2 are LGHNA and YNFKEQ. Generated by immunoSEQ multiplex PCR, the TCRdb table keeps only in-frame clones and is missing some. The sample consists of roughly 150,000 clones, 94% of them appearing once. The clonotype originates from an adult who received the AZD1222 COVID-19 vaccine. The starting material was peripheral blood, obtained 28 days after the second AZD1222 dose. V gene TRBV4-2 combines with J gene TRBJ2-7; D possibly corresponds to TRBD1 (7 bases). CDR3 loop: CASSQGGTEHYEQYF. Written as DNA, the CDR3 is TGTGCCAGCAGCCAAGGCGGGACAGAGCACTACGAGCAGTACTTC.